Following are 25 T cell receptor beta chains from one sample sequenced in a study of blood T cell repertoires in COVID-19. Here immunoSEQ multiplex PCR was the method, and the copy in TCRdb shows in-frame clones only, minus some. The sample records approximately 150,000 clones, 70% to 80% being singletons. The sequenced material came from peripheral blood. The receptor source for this set is an older woman with COVID-19, enrolled during active disease.

The chain joins TRBV6-5 to TRBJ2-2; tentatively, D is TRBD2 (5 bases). Deletions cut 6 bases from V and 4 bases from J, with 12 bases between. CDR1 is MNHEY, CDR2 SVGAGI, per germline. The CDR3 is made up of 14 amino acids. The CDR3, as DNA: TGTGCCAGCAGCTTGGAAGGAGGCACCGGGGAGCTGTTTTTT. Translating it yields CASSLEGGTGELFF.

The chain combines TRBV27 with TRBJ2-5, with TRBD1 as a possible D gene (6 bases). V was pared by 6 bases and J by 4 bases, with 12 bases between. This CDR3 region has 13 residues. CDR1 and CDR2 from the germline V gene are MNHEY and SMNVEV (reference sequence). This CDR3 is CASRGAIRETQYF. For the CDR3, the DNA is TGTGCCAGCAGGGGGGCGATTCGAGAGACCCAGTACTTC.

The chain has TRBV5-5 and TRBJ2-5; 7 bases map to TRBD2. Germline V gives CDR1 SGHKS, CDR2 YYEKEE (reference sequence). The CDR3 length is 14 residues. Germline trimming cut 0 bases from V and 4 bases from J; bases unmatched to any gene: 3. CDR3 region: CASSLELARETQYF. CDR3 nucleotides: TGTGCCAGCAGCTTGGAACTAGCGCGAGAGACCCAGTACTTC.

Points on this clone: Other DNA variants within this sample encode the same CDR3. The chain employs TRBV9 and TRBJ2-5; D possibly corresponds to TRBD2 (5 bases). V was cut by 0 bases and J by 1 base, with 7 bases left in between. Per germline, CDR1 SGDLS and CDR2 YYNGEE. The CDR3 is 14 residues long. As DNA, the CDR3 is TGTGCCAGCAGCGTAGGAGGGCTCCAAGAGACCCAGTACTTC. It encodes CASSVGGLQETQYF.

This clone was found once. V is TRBV27 and J is TRBJ1-1; 7 bases fit TRBD1. J was trimmed by 4 bases and V by 8 bases; bases with no gene match: 7. The CDR3 covers 13 residues. Per germline, CDR1 MNHEY and CDR2 SMNVEV (reference sequence). CDR3 in DNA: TGTGCCAGCTGGAGAGGGGGCGGCACTGAAGCTTTCTTT. This sequence encodes CASWRGGGTEAFF.

The V and J genes are TRBV12-3 or TRBV12-4 and TRBJ1-2; perhaps TRBD1 as D (6 bases). The CDR3 is 11 residues long. V shed 5 bases and J shed 6 bases, with 7 bases lying between them. CDR3 amino acids: CASSTGNGYTF. CDR3 DNA: TGTGCCAGCAGTACAGGGAATGGCTACACCTTC.

This clone was picked up one time. The V gene is TRBV2, the J gene TRBJ2-2; possible D gene TRBD2, 6 bases. V gave up 7 bases and J gave up 4 bases, with 13 bases separating them. In germline, CDR1 is SNHLY, CDR2 FYNNEI. This CDR3 contains 14 residues. CDR3 protein: CASNGGISTGELFF. The CDR3 DNA sequence: TGTGCCAGCAACGGAGGGATAAGCACCGGGGAGCTGTTTTTT.

In the case of this clone: Germline is not matched at one junction end, which may reflect a read error. The V and J genes are TRBV19 and TRBJ1-1; 11 bases are shared with TRBD1. The CDR3 is 16 amino acids. Germline V lookup: CDR1 LNHDA, CDR2 SQIVND (reference sequence). The CDR3 nucleotides are TGTGCCAGTAGAATAGGACAGGGGGCAGGTCGGACTGAAGCTTTCTTT. Its translation is CASRIGQGAGRTEAFF.

The genes are TRBV6-5 and TRBJ1-2, with 9 bases lining up with TRBD1. V lost 6 bases, J lost 0 bases, and 2 bases stayed unmatched. Germline assignment: CDR1 MNHEY and CDR2 SVGAGI. The CDR3 totals 14 residues. CDR3 in DNA: TGTGCCAGCAGGACAGGGGGATCTAACTATGGCTACACCTTC. Residues: CASRTGGSNYGYTF.

This clone was counted ten times or more. The rearrangement links TRBV19 to TRBJ1-6; no reliable D call. This CDR3 is 13 amino acids long. V lost 9 bases and J 8 bases, leaving 14 bases between the germline ends. Germline V gene data show CDR1 as LNHDA and CDR2 as SQIVND (reference sequence). This chain's CDR3 is CASGGGRYSPLHF. The DNA for the CDR3 is TGTGCCAGCGGAGGTGGGAGGTATTCACCCCTCCACTTT.

Comments on this clone: At one of its ends the junction is not consistent with the germline gene, which may arise from a read error. The genes are TRBV10-1 and TRBJ1-1, with 12 bases that match TRBD1. The CDR3 runs to 13 residues. CDR1 and CDR2 (germline): WNHNN, SYGVQD (reference sequence). The CDR3 DNA is TGCGCCAGCAGCGGGGACAGGGGGCGCCTGATGAGGTTT. The encoded protein is CASSGDRGRLMRF.

The chain combines TRBV15 with TRBJ2-7; TRBD1 is a possible D gene (6 bases). Per germline, CDR1 LNHNV and CDR2 YYDKDF (reference sequence). CDR3 length equals 14 residues. V was cut by 0 bases and J by 4 bases, with 10 bases left in between. This CDR3 is CATSRDTGSYEQYF. CDR3 nucleotides: TGTGCCACCAGCAGAGACACAGGGTCTTACGAGCAGTACTTC.

The chain couples TRBV7-9 to TRBJ1-6; 7 positions agree with TRBD1. The CDR3 is made up of 14 amino acids. Germline loops: CDR1 SEHNR, CDR2 FQNEAQ (reference sequence). Unmatched junction bases numbered 10, after V lost 10 bases and J lost 7 bases. This CDR3 is CATSLGQDNSPLHF. The DNA of the CDR3 is TGTGCCACCTCCCTAGGACAGGACAATTCACCCCTCCACTTT.

The V call is TRBV6-5, the J call TRBJ2-7; 12 nucleotides align to TRBD2. V shed 6 bases and J 4 bases; nucleotides not matched to a gene: 4. Looked up from germline, CDR1 is MNHEY and CDR2 is SVGAGI. This CDR3 comprises 14 residues. As DNA, the CDR3 is TGTGCCAGCAGCGGACTAGCGGGGCCTTACGAGCAGTACTTC. Its translation: CASSGLAGPYEQYF.

This CDR3 is CASTRGGYGYTF. The CDR3 DNA sequence: TGTGCCAGTACCAGGGGCGGCTATGGCTACACCTTC. The rearrangement joins TRBV19 to TRBJ1-2; possibly TRBD1 for D (6 bases). From germline, CDR1 is LNHDA and CDR2 SQIVND (reference sequence). The CDR3 loop spans 12 amino acids. Trimming stripped 7 bases from V and 4 bases from J, with 10 bases between.

V is TRBV5-4 and J is TRBJ2-1; D call uncertain. The germline V and J ends were trimmed by 0 bases and 1 base, with 5 bases remaining between them. The CDR3 has 14 amino acids. From germline, CDR1 is SGHNT and CDR2 YYREEE (reference sequence). Written as DNA, the CDR3 is TGTGCCAGCAGCTTGGTTTCATCCTACAATGAGCAGTTCTTC. It specifies CASSLVSSYNEQFF. Drawing the rest from reference TRBV5-4 and TRBJ2-1, the complete variable domain is ETGVTQSPTHLIKTRGQQVTLRCSSQSGHNTVSWYQQALGQGPQFIFQYYREEENGRGNFPPRFSGLQFPNYSSELNVNALELDDSALYLCASSLVSSYNEQFFGPGTRLTVL.

This clone rates as medium-sized. V is TRBV28 and J is TRBJ1-3; D gene uncertain. This CDR3 spans 16 amino acids. Trimming stripped 3 bases from V and 0 bases from J, with 12 bases between. The germline gives CDR1 MDHEN, CDR2 SYDVKM. CDR3 region: CASSLMEGSSGNTIYF. Written as DNA, the CDR3 is TGTGCCAGCAGTTTGATGGAGGGAAGCTCTGGAAACACCATATATTTT.

This chain uses TRBV4-2 with TRBJ2-3, with a possible D match to TRBD2 (6 bases). Germline assignment: CDR1 LGHNA and CDR2 YNFKEQ. Trimming cost V 5 bases and J 3 bases, with 15 bases left between them. This CDR3 is 15 amino acids long. The CDR3 here is CASSEGTGPTDTQYF. The CDR3 bases are TGTGCCAGCAGCGAAGGGACTGGACCTACAGATACGCAGTATTTT.

The rearrangement joins TRBV9 to TRBJ2-2, with D perhaps TRBD1 (6 bases). In germline, CDR1 is SGDLS, CDR2 YYNGEE. The CDR3 totals 15 residues. The V end was cut by 0 bases, the J end by 4 bases, with 10 bases between. The CDR3 loop is CASSVDQDSTGELFF. The CDR3 bases are TGTGCCAGCAGCGTAGATCAGGACAGCACCGGGGAGCTGTTTTTT.

The gene calls are TRBV28 and TRBJ1-5; 7 bases map to TRBD1. The germline V gene has CDR1 MDHEN and CDR2 SYDVKM. V was pared by 4 bases and J by 5 bases, with 5 bases of the junction left unmatched. CDR3 length equals 14 residues. The DNA of the CDR3 is TGTGCCAGCAGTTCCGGGACAGCTTATCAGCCCCAGCATTTT. Its protein product is CASSSGTAYQPQHF.

The J gene is TRBJ2-1, the V gene TRBV7-2; TRBD2 matches 14 bases. This CDR3 contains 17 residues. J lost 5 bases, V lost 2 bases, and 5 bases had no gene match. CDR1 is SGHTA and CDR2 is FQGNSA in the germline V gene. CDR3 in amino acids: CASSLPTSGRANNEQFF. For the CDR3, the DNA is TGTGCCAGCAGCTTACCGACTAGCGGGAGGGCCAACAATGAGCAGTTCTTC.

V is TRBV7-8 and J is TRBJ2-5; a weak D match, TRBD1 (6 bases). The CDR3 has 15 residues. In germline, CDR1 is SGHVS, CDR2 FQNEAQ. The ends were cut back, 4 bases at V and 5 bases at J, with 17 bases in the middle. The CDR3 reads CASSSLTGPGETQYF. The CDR3 DNA follows: TGTGCCAGCAGCTCCCTTACAGGGCCTGGGGAGACCCAGTACTTC.

The chain has TRBV5-1 and TRBJ2-5, with D possibly being TRBD2 (6 bases). V was cut by 4 bases and J by 1 base, with 14 bases left in between. The CDR3 consists of 15 residues. The germline V gene has CDR1 SGHRS and CDR2 YFSETQ. The chain's CDR3 is CASSGARTTQETQYF. The CDR3 DNA reads as TGCGCCAGCAGCGGAGCTCGGACTACCCAAGAGACCCAGTACTTC.

This clone has at least ten counts. V gene TRBV7-8 combines with J gene TRBJ2-1, with 11 bases lining up with TRBD2. This CDR3 has 18 amino acids. Germline assignment: CDR1 SGHVS and CDR2 FQNEAQ. The junction had 7 bases not matched to a gene; V was cut back by 2 bases and J by 1 base. DNA for the CDR3: TGTGCCAGCAGCTTAAGACTAGCGGGATGGAATTCCTACAATGAGCAGTTCTTC. This encodes CASSLRLAGWNSYNEQFF.

This chain connects TRBV29-1 to TRBJ1-5; 7 bases line up with TRBD1. The CDR3 is made up of 13 amino acids. V shed 4 bases and J 0 bases; nucleotides not matched to a gene: 0. Germline-derived CDR1 and CDR2 are SQVTM and ANQGSEA. The CDR3 bases are TGCAGCGTTGGACAGGGTAGCAATCAGCCCCAGCATTTT. It is translated as CSVGQGSNQPQHF.